Included here is one TCR beta chain sequence, with context. The data are from a study of cytomegalovirus exposure and HLA in healthy donors. The primer mix had 60 Vbeta and 13 Jbeta primers. Sequencing used immunoSEQ multiplex PCR; TCRdb keeps in-frame clones, though not all of them. Of about 160,000 clones in the sample, roughly 80% were seen once. The J segment lost 5 bases and the V segment lost 1 base, leaving 13 bases of the junction unmatched. The CDR3 loop spans 19 amino acids. The germline V gene has CDR1 LGHNA and CDR2 YSLEER. J is TRBJ2-3 and V is TRBV4-3; TRBD2 matches at 12 bases. This clonotype originated in a female donor in good health and CMV-seronegative. The sample consisted of PBMCs. The CDR3, as DNA: TGCGCCAGCAGCCAAGGGACAGGGGCTAGCGGGAGGGCCGTAGATACGCAGTATTTT. Protein sequence: CASSQGTGASGRAVDTQYF.